This section outlines one T cell receptor beta chain sequence together with its context. The antigen is undetermined. Over 95% purity was reached by all sorted populations. Unmatched junction bases numbered 6, after V lost 7 bases and J lost 1 base. The CDR3 spans 15 residues. Germline V gene lookup returns CDR1 SGHAT and CDR2 FQNNGV. The sample originates from a study of beta chain features in type 1 diabetes. Study observations and caveats: Across all four CD4+ subsets, people with type 1 diabetes showed modestly shorter TCRB CDR3s.

Sequenced material consisted of expressed TCRB transcripts (all of the isolated RNA was reverse transcribed). Assay: immunoSEQ multiplex PCR; the TCRdb copy retains only in-frame clones and omits some. Counted here are over 100,000 clones, about a sixth occurring once; the ten biggest clones make up 2.3%. The material sequenced was central memory CD4+ T cells from blood. The TCR was taken from a man aged 25 to 40 with type 1 diabetes. The chain carries TRBV11-2 and TRBJ2-5; the match to TRBD2 covers 10 bases. CDR3 protein: CASTLWTSGQETQYF. The CDR3 bases are TGTGCCAGCACCCTATGGACTAGCGGCCAAGAGACCCAGTACTTC.